This T cell receptor beta chain derives from a study of identical twins. Study-wide results and limits: The abundant beta clonotypes from cord blood had fewer insertions, and memory repertoires had none of this. Beta out-of-frame sequences showed weaker excess twin sharing. Twins shared out-of-frame alpha sequences with excess low generation probability.

This clonotype was observed a few times. Its antigen is undetermined. TCRdb reanalysed the 5' RACE reads using MiXCR and keeps one entry per CDR3 protein. This table holds 310,000 or so distinct CDR3 sequences, about 8.1% found once. The germline V and J ends were trimmed by 0 bases and 3 bases, with 11 bases remaining between them. The CDR3 has 15 amino acids. The V gene's germline CDR1 is SGHRS and CDR2 YFSETQ. These data were also reused for a study on yellow fever vaccine responses in identical twins.

This TCR was recovered from a woman aged 18-29 years in good health. The sequenced sample was memory (CD45RO+) T cells sorted from blood. The genes are TRBV5-1 and TRBJ2-3; maybe TRBD1 (5 bases). CDR3 in amino acids: CASSLASGWTDTQYF. The CDR3 coding sequence is TGCGCCAGCAGCTTGGCGTCAGGGTGGACAGATACGCAGTATTTT. Drawing the rest from reference TRBV5-1 and TRBJ2-3, the complete variable domain is KAGVTQTPRYLIKTRGQQVTLSCSPISGHRSVSWYQQTPGQGLQFLFEYFSETQRNKGNFPGRFSGRQFSNSRSEMNVSTLELGDSALYLCASSLASGWTDTQYFGPGTRLTVL.